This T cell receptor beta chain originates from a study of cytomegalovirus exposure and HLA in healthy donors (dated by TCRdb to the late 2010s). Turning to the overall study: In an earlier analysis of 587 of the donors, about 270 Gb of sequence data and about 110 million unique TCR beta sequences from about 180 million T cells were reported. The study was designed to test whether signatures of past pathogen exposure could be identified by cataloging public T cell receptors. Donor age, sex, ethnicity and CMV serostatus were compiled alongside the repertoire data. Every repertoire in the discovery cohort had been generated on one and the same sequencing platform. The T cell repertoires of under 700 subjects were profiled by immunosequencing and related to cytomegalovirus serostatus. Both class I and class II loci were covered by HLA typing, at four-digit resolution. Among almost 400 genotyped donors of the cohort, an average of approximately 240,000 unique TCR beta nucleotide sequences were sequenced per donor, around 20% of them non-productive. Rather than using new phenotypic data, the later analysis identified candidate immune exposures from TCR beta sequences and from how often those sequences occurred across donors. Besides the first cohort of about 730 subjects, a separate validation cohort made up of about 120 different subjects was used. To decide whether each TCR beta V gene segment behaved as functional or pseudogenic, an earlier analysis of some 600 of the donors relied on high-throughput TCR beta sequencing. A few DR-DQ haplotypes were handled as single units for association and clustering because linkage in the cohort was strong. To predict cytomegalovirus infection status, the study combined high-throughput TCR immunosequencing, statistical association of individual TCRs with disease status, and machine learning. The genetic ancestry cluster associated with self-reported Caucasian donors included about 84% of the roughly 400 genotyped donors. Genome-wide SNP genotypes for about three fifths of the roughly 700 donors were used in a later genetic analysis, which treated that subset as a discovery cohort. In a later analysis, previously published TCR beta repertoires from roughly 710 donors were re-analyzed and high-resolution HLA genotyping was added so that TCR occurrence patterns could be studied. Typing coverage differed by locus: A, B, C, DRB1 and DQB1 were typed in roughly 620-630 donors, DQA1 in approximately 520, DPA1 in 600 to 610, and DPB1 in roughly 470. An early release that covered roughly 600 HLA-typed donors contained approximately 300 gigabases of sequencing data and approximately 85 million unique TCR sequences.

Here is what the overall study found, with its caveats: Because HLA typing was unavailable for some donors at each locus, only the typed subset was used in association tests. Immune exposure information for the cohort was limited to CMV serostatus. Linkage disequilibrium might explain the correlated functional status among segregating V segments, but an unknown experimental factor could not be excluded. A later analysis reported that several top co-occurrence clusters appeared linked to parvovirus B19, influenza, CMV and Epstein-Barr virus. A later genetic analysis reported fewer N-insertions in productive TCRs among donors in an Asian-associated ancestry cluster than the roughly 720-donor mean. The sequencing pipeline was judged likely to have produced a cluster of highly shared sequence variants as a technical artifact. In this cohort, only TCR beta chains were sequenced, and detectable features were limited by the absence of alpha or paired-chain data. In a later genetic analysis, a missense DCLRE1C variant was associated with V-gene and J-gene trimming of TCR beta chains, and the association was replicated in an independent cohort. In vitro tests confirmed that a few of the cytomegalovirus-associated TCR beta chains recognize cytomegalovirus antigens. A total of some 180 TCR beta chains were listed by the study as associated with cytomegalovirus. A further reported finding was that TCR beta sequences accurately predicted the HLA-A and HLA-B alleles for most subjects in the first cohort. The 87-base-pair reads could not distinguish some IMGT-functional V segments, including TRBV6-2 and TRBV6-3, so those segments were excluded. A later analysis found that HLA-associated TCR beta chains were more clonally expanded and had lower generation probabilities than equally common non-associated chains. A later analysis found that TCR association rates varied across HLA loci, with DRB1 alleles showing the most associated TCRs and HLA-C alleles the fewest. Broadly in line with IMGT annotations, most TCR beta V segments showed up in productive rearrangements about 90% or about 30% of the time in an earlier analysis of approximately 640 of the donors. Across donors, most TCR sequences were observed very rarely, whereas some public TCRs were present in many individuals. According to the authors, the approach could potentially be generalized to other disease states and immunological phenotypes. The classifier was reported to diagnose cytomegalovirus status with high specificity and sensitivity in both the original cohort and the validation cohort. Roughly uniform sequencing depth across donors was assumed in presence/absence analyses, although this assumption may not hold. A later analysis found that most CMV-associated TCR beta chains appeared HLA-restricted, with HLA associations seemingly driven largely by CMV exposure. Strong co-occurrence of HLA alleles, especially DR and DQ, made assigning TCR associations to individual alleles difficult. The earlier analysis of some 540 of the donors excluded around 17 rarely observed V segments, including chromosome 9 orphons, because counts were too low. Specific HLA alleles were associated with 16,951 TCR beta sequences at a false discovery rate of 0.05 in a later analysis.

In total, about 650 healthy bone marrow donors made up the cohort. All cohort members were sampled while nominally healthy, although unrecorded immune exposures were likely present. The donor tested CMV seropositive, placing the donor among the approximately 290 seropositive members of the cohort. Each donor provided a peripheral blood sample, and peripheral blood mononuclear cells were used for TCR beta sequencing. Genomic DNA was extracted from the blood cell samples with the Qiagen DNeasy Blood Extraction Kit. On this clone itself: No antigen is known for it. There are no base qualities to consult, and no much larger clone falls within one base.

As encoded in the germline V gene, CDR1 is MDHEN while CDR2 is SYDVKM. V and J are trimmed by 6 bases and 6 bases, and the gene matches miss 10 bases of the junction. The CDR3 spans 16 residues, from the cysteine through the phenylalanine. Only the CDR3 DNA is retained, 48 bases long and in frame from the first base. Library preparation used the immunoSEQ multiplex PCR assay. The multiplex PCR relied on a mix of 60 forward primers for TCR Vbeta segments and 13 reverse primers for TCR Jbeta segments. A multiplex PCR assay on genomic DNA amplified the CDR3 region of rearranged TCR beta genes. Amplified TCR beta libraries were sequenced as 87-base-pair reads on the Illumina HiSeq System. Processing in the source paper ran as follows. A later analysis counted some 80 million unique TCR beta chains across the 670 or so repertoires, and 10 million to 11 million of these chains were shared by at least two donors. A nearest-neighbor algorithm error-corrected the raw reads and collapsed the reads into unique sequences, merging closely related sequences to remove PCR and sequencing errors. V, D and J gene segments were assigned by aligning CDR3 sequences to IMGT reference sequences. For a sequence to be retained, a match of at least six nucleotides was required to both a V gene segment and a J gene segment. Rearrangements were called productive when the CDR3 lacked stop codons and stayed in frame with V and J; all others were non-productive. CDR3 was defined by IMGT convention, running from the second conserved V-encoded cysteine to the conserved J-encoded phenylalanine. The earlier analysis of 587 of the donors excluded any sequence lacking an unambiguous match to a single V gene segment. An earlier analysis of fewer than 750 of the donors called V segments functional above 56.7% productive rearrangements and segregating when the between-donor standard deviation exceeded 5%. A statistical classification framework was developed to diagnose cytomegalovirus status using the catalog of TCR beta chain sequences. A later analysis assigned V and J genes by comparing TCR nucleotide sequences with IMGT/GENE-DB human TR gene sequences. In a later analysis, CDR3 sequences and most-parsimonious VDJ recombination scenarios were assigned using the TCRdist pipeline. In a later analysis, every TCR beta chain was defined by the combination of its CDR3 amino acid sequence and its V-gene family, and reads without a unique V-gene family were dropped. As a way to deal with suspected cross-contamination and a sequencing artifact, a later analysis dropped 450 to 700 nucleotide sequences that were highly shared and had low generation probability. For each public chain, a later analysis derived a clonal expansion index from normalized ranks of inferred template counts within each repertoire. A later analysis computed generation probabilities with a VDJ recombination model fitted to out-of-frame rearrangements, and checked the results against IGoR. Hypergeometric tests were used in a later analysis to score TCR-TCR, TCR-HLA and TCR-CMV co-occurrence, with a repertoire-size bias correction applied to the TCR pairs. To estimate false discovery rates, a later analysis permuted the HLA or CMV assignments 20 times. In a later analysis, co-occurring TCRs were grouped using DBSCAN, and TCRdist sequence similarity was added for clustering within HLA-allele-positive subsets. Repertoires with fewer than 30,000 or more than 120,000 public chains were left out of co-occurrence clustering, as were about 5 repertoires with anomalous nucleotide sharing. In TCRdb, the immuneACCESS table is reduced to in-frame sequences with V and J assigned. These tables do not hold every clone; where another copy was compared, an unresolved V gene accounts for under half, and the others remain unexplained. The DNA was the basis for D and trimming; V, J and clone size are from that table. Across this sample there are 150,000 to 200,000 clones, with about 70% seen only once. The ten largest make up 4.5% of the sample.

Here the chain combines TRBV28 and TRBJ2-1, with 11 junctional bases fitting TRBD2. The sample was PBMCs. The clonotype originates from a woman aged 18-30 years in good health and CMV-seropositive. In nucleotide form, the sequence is TGTGCCAGCAGCCTAGCGGGAGGAGCTCTTTCCAATGAGCAGTTCTTC. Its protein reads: CASSLAGGALSNEQFF.